The 17 T cell receptor beta chains listed next were all sequenced from one sample in a study of beta chain features in type 1 diabetes. The study reverse transcribed the entire isolated RNA, so it sequenced expressed TCRB transcripts. Clones were read by immunoSEQ multiplex PCR, and TCRdb kept only the in-frame ones, dropping some. Of 400,000 to 550,000 clones listed, roughly 10% are singletons. Sequencing input: naive CD4+ T cells from blood. The source is a woman between 18 and 30 years old in good health.

This clone was counted only a few times. The CDR3 protein is CASSLMHRVSNEQFF. CDR3 in DNA: TGTGCCAGCAGTTTAATGCACAGGGTTAGCAATGAGCAGTTCTTC. The V and J genes are TRBV27 and TRBJ2-1; weak D call: TRBD1 (6 bases). Trimming stripped 2 bases from V and 6 bases from J, with 14 bases between. CDR1 is MNHEY, CDR2 SMNVEV, per germline (reference sequence). There are 15 residues in the CDR3.

The chain employs TRBV5-4 and TRBJ2-2, with D possibly TRBD2 on 6 matching bases. The CDR3 extends over 19 amino acids. Germline CDR1 is SGHNT and CDR2 is YYREEE (reference sequence). Deletions cut 5 bases from V and 6 bases from J, with 29 bases between. CDR3 sequence (DNA): TGTGCCAGCAGTCCACCGGGACTGGCGGCGGGGATCGGCTCCGGGGAGCTGTTTTTT. Amino acid sequence: CASSPPGLAAGIGSGELFF.

This chain links TRBV2 with TRBJ2-1, with TRBD2 as a possible D gene (6 bases). The CDR3 contains 16 residues. Trimming cost V 6 bases and J 7 bases, with 22 bases left between them. CDR1 and CDR2 (germline): SNHLY, FYNNEI. Here the CDR3 DNA reads TGTGCCAGCAGCAGCCGGGACTTCTTATCGGGAAATGAGCAGTTCTTC. It specifies CASSSRDFLSGNEQFF.

V is TRBV18 and J is TRBJ1-4; D unresolved. Germline CDR1 KGHSH, CDR2 LQKENI. The V and J ends lost 0 bases and 8 bases respectively, with 10 bases between them. CDR3 length: 14 residues. This CDR3 is CASSPPGSEEKLFF. The CDR3 DNA follows: TGTGCCAGCTCACCACCGGGATCGGAGGAAAAACTGTTTTTT.

V is TRBV5-1 and J is TRBJ2-5; no firm D call. V was cut by 1 base and J by 3 bases, with 10 bases left in between. The CDR3 has 14 residues. Germline assignment: CDR1 SGHRS and CDR2 YFSETQ. Here the CDR3 DNA reads TGCGCCAGCAGCTTGCCGGAAGGGAAAGAGACCCAGTACTTC. It encodes CASSLPEGKETQYF. Full variable domain (missing parts from reference TRBV5-1 and TRBJ2-5): KAGVTQTPRYLIKTRGQQVTLSCSPISGHRSVSWYQQTPGQGLQFLFEYFSETQRNKGNFPGRFSGRQFSNSRSEMNVSTLELGDSALYLCASSLPEGKETQYFGPGTRLLVL.

The chain has TRBV7-9 and TRBJ1-6; TRBD1 matches 8 bases. The germline gives CDR1 SEHNR, CDR2 FQNEAQ (reference sequence). J lost 5 bases, V lost 5 bases, and 5 bases had no gene match. The CDR3 has 15 amino acids. CDR3 sequence reads: CASSRGQVNNSPLHF. CDR3 bases: TGTGCCAGCAGCAGGGGACAGGTGAATAATTCACCCCTCCACTTT.

The CDR3 DNA sequence: TGTGCCAGCAGTGCCGGACCCCGGGGCACGCTGTTTTTT. Translation: CASSAGPRGTLFF. The chain uses TRBV2 and TRBJ2-2; D possibly uses TRBD1 or TRBD2 (5 bases each). Trimming left V 4 bases short and J 13 bases short, with 16 bases between. The CDR3 has 13 residues. CDR1 and CDR2 (germline): SNHLY, FYNNEI.

This clone was seen more than once but under ten times. This rearrangement joins TRBV9 to TRBJ2-5, with D possibly being TRBD1 (6 bases). The ends were cut back, 4 bases at V and 4 bases at J, with 17 bases in the middle. Germline V gene lookup returns CDR1 SGDLS and CDR2 YYNGEE. This CDR3 is built from 15 residues. The CDR3 DNA reads as TGTGCCAGCAGCCAAAAACAGGGTATTGCAGAGACCCAGTACTTC. Translation: CASSQKQGIAETQYF.

In this sample, this clone turned up a few times. V usage is TRBV9 and J usage is TRBJ2-2; D not resolved. V was clipped by 3 bases and J by 2 bases, with 5 bases between them. Germline V CDR1 and CDR2: SGDLS, YYNGEE. The CDR3 loop spans 13 amino acids. CDR3 bases: TGTGCCAGCAGCGCTTTAAACACCGGGGAGCTGTTTTTT. As protein: CASSALNTGELFF.

This clone came up a few times. The chain links TRBV13 to TRBJ2-3; 7 bases match TRBD2. J lost 6 bases, V lost 6 bases, and 9 bases had no gene match. Germline CDR1 and CDR2: PRHDT and FYEKMQ (reference sequence). The CDR3 has 14 residues. CDR3 coding DNA: TGTGCCAGCAGTTCCCGCGGGAGCCGGGATACGCAGTATTTT. It is translated as CASSSRGSRDTQYF.

This clone was seen only a few times. The J gene is TRBJ2-3, the V gene TRBV10-3; D is ambiguous. CDR1 and CDR2 from the germline V gene are ENHRY and SYGVKD. V was trimmed by 6 bases and J by 2 bases, leaving 9 bases between them. The CDR3 covers 13 residues. CDR3 residues: CAIRSGNTDTQYF. CDR3 DNA: TGTGCCATCAGAAGTGGTAACACAGATACGCAGTATTTT.

The chain couples TRBV6-5 to TRBJ2-7; 12 bases agree with TRBD2. V lost 5 bases to trimming and J lost 6 bases; unmatched junction nucleotides: 2. CDR3 length: 13 amino acids. Looked up from germline, CDR1 is MNHEY and CDR2 is SVGAGI. The CDR3, as DNA: TGTGCCAGCAGTGAGGGACTAGCGGGCGAGCAGTACTTC. It yields the protein CASSEGLAGEQYF.

This clone was picked up a small number of times. The rearrangement uses TRBV13 and TRBJ2-5, with D unclear. The germline V gene has CDR1 PRHDT and CDR2 FYEKMQ (reference sequence). This CDR3 spans 11 amino acids. Trimming took off 5 bases at V and 5 bases at J, with 6 bases between the two ends. This CDR3 is CASSLFETQYF. CDR3 nucleotide sequence: TGTGCCAGCAGCCTCTTCGAGACCCAGTACTTC.

This chain uses TRBV5-1 with TRBJ2-7; D possibly corresponds to TRBD1 (6 bases). The germline V gene encodes CDR1 SGHRS and CDR2 YFSETQ. V was pared by 2 bases and J by 5 bases, with 17 bases between. This CDR3 is built from 15 residues. CDR3 in DNA: TGCGCCAGCAGCTTCCGCGGACAGAAGCCTAACGAGCAGTACTTC. Its translation is CASSFRGQKPNEQYF. The full variable domain, with the rest looked up from reference TRBV5-1 and TRBJ2-7, is KAGVTQTPRYLIKTRGQQVTLSCSPISGHRSVSWYQQTPGQGLQFLFEYFSETQRNKGNFPGRFSGRQFSNSRSEMNVSTLELGDSALYLCASSFRGQKPNEQYFGPGTRLTVT.

This sequence joins TRBV4-1 and TRBJ1-2; D perhaps matches TRBD1 (5 bases). Trimming cost V 0 bases and J 8 bases, with 13 bases left between them. From germline, CDR1 is MGHRA and CDR2 YSYEKL. The CDR3 covers 14 residues. The CDR3 DNA reads as TGCGCCAGCAGCCAAGATGAGGGGCTGCGGGGCTACACCTTC. It is translated as CASSQDEGLRGYTF.

There are a few counts of this clone. V and J are TRBV27 and TRBJ2-5, with D possibly called TRBD1 or TRBD2 (5 bases each). Trimming removed 6 bases at V and 5 bases at J, with 22 bases between. The CDR3 runs to 16 residues. From germline, CDR1 is MNHEY and CDR2 SMNVEV (reference sequence). The CDR3 DNA sequence: TGTGCCAGCAGCCGTCCAGGGAGCACCGGCCCGGAGACCCAGTACTTC. Translation gives CASSRPGSTGPETQYF.

This clone showed up just a few times. The chain carries TRBV6-6 and TRBJ2-5; D gene unclear. The CDR3 is made up of 13 amino acids. The V end was cut by 2 bases, the J end by 5 bases, with 9 bases between. Germline CDR1 and CDR2: MNHNY and SVGAGI (reference sequence). CDR3 loop: CASSYGFRETQYF. The CDR3 nucleotides are TGTGCCAGCAGTTACGGGTTTCGGGAGACCCAGTACTTC.